This TCR beta chain was profiled in a study of CD8 T cells in ankylosing spondylitis. Whole-study results and caveats: Before this, some motif variants had been reported in reactive arthritis synovial fluid and blood. CD8+ by phenotype, disease-linked clones were relatively rare in peripheral blood. In ankylosing spondylitis blood, a motif of about 8 highly homologous TCR beta variants appeared characteristic. From matched ankylosing spondylitis synovial fluid, disease-linked clones were reportedly recovered at significantly enriched levels.

CDR3 size: 16 residues. Germline CDR1 is DFQATT and CDR2 is SNEGSKA (reference sequence). V shed 1 base and J 3 bases; nucleotides not matched to a gene: 9. Scientists made TCR beta libraries using quantitative 5'-RACE with molecular barcodes. TCRdb reprocessed the 5' RACE reads via MiXCR and lists one record per CDR3 protein. There are fewer than 550,000 distinct CDR3 sequences in the sample; less than 6% occur only once, and 3.5% lies in the top ten. The sample holds many counts of this clonotype. Its antigen is unidentified. Specimen: blood, either unsorted or a sorted T cell fraction (not recorded which). This receptor was obtained from a male donor with ankylosing spondylitis. The chain couples TRBV20-1 to TRBJ2-1, with 7 bases aligning to TRBD1. The CDR3 DNA is TGCAGTGCTAGAGTACAACAGGGGAAAAACTACAATGAGCAGTTCTTC. As protein: CSARVQQGKNYNEQFF.